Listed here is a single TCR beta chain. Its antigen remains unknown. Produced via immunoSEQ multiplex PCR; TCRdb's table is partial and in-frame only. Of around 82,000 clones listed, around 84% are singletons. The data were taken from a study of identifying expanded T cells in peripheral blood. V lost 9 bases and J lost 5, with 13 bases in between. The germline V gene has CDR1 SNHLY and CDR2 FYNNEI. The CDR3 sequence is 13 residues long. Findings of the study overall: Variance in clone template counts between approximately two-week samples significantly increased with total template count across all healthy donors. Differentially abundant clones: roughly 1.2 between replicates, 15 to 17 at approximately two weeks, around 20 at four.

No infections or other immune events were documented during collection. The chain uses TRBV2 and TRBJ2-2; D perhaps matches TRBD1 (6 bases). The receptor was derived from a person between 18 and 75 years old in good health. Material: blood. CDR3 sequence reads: CASSGDGTGELFF. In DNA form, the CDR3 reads TGTGCCAGTTCAGGGGATGGGACCGGGGAGCTGTTTTTT.